Below are 20 T cell receptor beta chains sequenced from a single sample in a study of T cell repertoires in cytomegalovirus infection. TCRdb independently ran MiXCR on the reads; one entry per CDR3 protein. The sample comprises 500,000 to 600,000 distinct CDR3 sequences, 16% of which are singletons, and approximately 24% rests with the top ten. Material: CD8+ T cells from PBMCs. The receptors stem from a human donor in good health (CMV status not recorded). Some clones in this sample may be carry-over from other donors' samples.

The J gene is TRBJ1-1, the V gene TRBV27; D remains ambiguous. The ends were cut back, 2 bases at V and 1 base at J, with 8 bases in the middle. The CDR3 is made up of 14 amino acids. The V gene's germline CDR1 is MNHEY and CDR2 SMNVEV (reference sequence). The CDR3 spells CASSLREENTEAFF. The DNA for the CDR3 is TGTGCCAGCAGTTTACGGGAGGAGAACACTGAAGCTTTCTTT.

With respect to this clonotype: Germline is not matched at one junction end, which may reflect a read error. This chain uses TRBV19 with TRBJ1-1; D gene ambiguous. The CDR3 consists of 11 residues. Germline lookup yields CDR1 LNHDA and CDR2 SQIVND (reference sequence). CDR3 sequence (DNA): TGTGCCAGTAGTATCCGCACTGAATCTTTCTTT. Residues: CASSIRTESFF.

The chain employs TRBV13 and TRBJ2-1; D may be TRBD1 or TRBD2 (6 bases each). This CDR3 spans 18 amino acids. CDR1 and CDR2 (germline): PRHDT, FYEKMQ (reference sequence). With 5 bases removed from V and 3 bases from J, the gap between germline ends came to 23 bases. The CDR3 DNA reads TGTGCCAGCAGCGTCCGGGGGACAATTCCCCTTGACTACAATGAGCAGTTCTTC. Translating it yields CASSVRGTIPLDYNEQFF. Drawing the rest from reference TRBV13 and TRBJ2-1, the complete variable domain is AAGVIQSPRHLIKEKRETATLKCYPIPRHDTVYWYQQGPGQDPQFLISFYEKMQSDKGSIPDRFSAQQFSDYHSELNMSSLELGDSALYFCASSVRGTIPLDYNEQFFGPGTRLTVL.

V gene TRBV3-1 combines with J gene TRBJ2-7, with D possibly called TRBD1 or TRBD2 (6 bases each). In germline, CDR1 is LGHDT, CDR2 YNNKEL (reference sequence). Between the trimmed V and J ends, which lost 2 bases and 0 bases, there was a span of 11 bases. The CDR3 runs to 15 residues. CDR3 bases: TGTGCCAGCAGCCAATTAGGGGGGCCCTCCTACGAGCAGTACTTC. This encodes CASSQLGGPSYEQYF.

This clonotype was seen repeatedly, ten times or more. V gene TRBV27 combines with J gene TRBJ2-7, with 8 bases that match TRBD1. Unmatched junction bases numbered 2, after V lost 7 bases and J lost 0 bases. Looked up from germline, CDR1 is MNHEY and CDR2 is SMNVEV (reference sequence). The CDR3 has 13 amino acids. The chain's CDR3 is CASTGQGSYEQYF. DNA of the CDR3: TGTGCCAGCACTGGACAGGGCTCCTACGAGCAGTACTTC.

This clonotype was seen ten or more times. The chain is built from TRBV28 and TRBJ2-7; D tentatively fits TRBD1 or TRBD2 (5 bases each). With 3 bases removed from V and 3 bases from J, the gap between germline ends came to 12 bases. Germline loops: CDR1 MDHEN, CDR2 SYDVKM. This CDR3 has 14 amino acids. The CDR3 loop reads CASSFGTQNYEQYF. CDR3 nucleotide sequence: TGTGCCAGCAGTTTTGGGACCCAGAACTACGAGCAGTACTTC.

This clonotype was picked up many times. V gene TRBV10-2 combines with J gene TRBJ1-4, with 8 bases that match TRBD1. The germline V gene encodes CDR1 WSHSY and CDR2 SAAADI. This CDR3 is built from 13 residues. V trimming: 8 bases; J trimming: 7 bases; junction bases outside the gene matches: 6. In DNA, the CDR3 is TGCGCCAGCTCGACAGGGGCTCGTGAAAAACTGTTTTTT. This translates into CASSTGAREKLFF.

A remark on this clonotype: One end of the junction does not line up with germline, which may come from a read error. This sequence joins TRBV7-3 and TRBJ1-5, with TRBD1 identical over 8 bases. Germline V gene data show CDR1 as SGHTA and CDR2 as FQGTGA. The CDR3 extends over 15 amino acids. CDR3 nucleotide sequence: TGTGCCAGCAGCTTCGACAGGGGAAGCAGTCAGCCCCAGCATTTT. It specifies CASSFDRGSSQPQHF.

This clonotype was picked up many times. The V gene is TRBV12-3 or TRBV12-4, the J gene TRBJ2-1, with a possible D match to TRBD1 (6 bases). The germline V and J ends were trimmed by 3 bases and 0 bases, with 15 bases remaining between them. CDR3 length equals 17 residues. CDR3: CASSFQAGQPSYNEQFF. Written as DNA, the CDR3 is TGTGCCAGCAGTTTTCAGGCTGGACAGCCCTCCTACAATGAGCAGTTCTTC.

This clonotype has only a few counts. This chain connects TRBV5-4 to TRBJ2-1; 9 bases are a match to TRBD2. Germline assignment: CDR1 SGHNT and CDR2 YYREEE (reference sequence). The CDR3 contains 15 residues. The V gene end was trimmed by 0 bases and the J gene end by 9 bases; junction bases not matched to a gene: 7. The CDR3, as DNA: TGTGCCAGCAGCTTGGCAAGCGGGGGGCCTATTGAGCAGTTCTTC. Protein: CASSLASGGPIEQFF.

The V and J genes are TRBV28 and TRBJ2-1, with TRBD1 identical over 9 bases. CDR1 and CDR2 (germline): MDHEN, SYDVKM. The CDR3 totals 16 residues. V shed 5 bases, J shed 4 bases, and the junction held 9 bases outside the gene matches. CDR3 in amino acids: CASSNRHRGPYNEQFF. CDR3 DNA sequence: TGTGCCAGCAGTAACAGACACAGGGGGCCATACAATGAGCAGTTCTTC.

Worth noting for this clonotype: A much more abundant neighbour one base away suggests this may be a read error. As the CDR3 is not closed by the conserved phenylalanine or tryptophan, this likely results from a read error. The chain combines TRBV19 with TRBJ2-1; 10 nucleotides agree with TRBD2. V shed 8 bases, J shed 6 bases, and the junction held 7 bases outside the gene matches. Germline CDR1 LNHDA, CDR2 SQIVND (reference sequence). The CDR3 contains 14 residues. The CDR3 DNA reads TGTGCCAGTTCACTTAGCGGGAGGCTCAATGAGCAGTTCTTA. It codes for CASSLSGRLNEQFL.

The chain recombines TRBV7-9 with TRBJ2-2; no firm D call. This CDR3 comprises 15 residues. Germline V lookup: CDR1 SEHNR, CDR2 FQNEAQ (reference sequence). Trimming took off 4 bases at V and 4 bases at J, with 13 bases between the two ends. The CDR3 region is CASSSPAGRTGELFF. The DNA for the CDR3 is TGTGCCAGCAGCTCCCCGGCCGGGCGCACCGGGGAGCTGTTTTTT.

This clonotype was recorded a few times. The CDR3 bases are TGCAGCGTTGAAGGGACAGTAATGGGAACCTTGTATAATGAGCAGTTCTTC. Translation: CSVEGTVMGTLYNEQFF. V usage is TRBV29-1 and J usage is TRBJ2-1, with D possibly matching TRBD1 (6 bases). The length of the CDR3 is 17 residues. Germline V gives CDR1 SQVTM, CDR2 ANQGSEA. V lost 1 base and J 7 bases, leaving 23 bases between the germline ends.

This clonotype appeared a few times. This rearrangement joins TRBV7-6 to TRBJ1-4; D gene unclear. The CDR3 length is 15 residues. V was trimmed by 5 bases and J by 5 bases, leaving 15 bases between them. CDR1 and CDR2 from the germline V gene are SGHVS and FNYEAQ. In DNA form, the CDR3 reads TGTGCCAGCAGCCAAAGCTGGGTTAGAAATGAAAAACTGTTTTTT. It specifies CASSQSWVRNEKLFF.

This clonotype came up many times. The J gene is TRBJ2-7, the V gene TRBV10-3; 10 bases fit TRBD1. V was pared by 9 bases and J by 5 bases, with 10 bases of the junction left unmatched. CDR1 and CDR2 from the germline V gene are ENHRY and SYGVKD. CDR3 length equals 14 residues. This CDR3 is CAIKPGQGMDEQYF. In DNA, the CDR3 is TGTGCCATAAAGCCGGGACAGGGGATGGACGAGCAGTACTTC.

At least ten counts were recorded for this clonotype. The J gene is TRBJ1-2, the V gene TRBV28; D may be TRBD1 (5 bases). Deletions cut 7 bases from V and 8 bases from J, with 14 bases between. The CDR3 loop spans 12 amino acids. Germline values: CDR1 MDHEN, CDR2 SYDVKM. This CDR3 is CASTIWGKGYTF. CDR3 DNA: TGTGCCAGCACCATCTGGGGGAAAGGCTACACCTTC.

The CDR3 here is CAISDEGKEPEAFF. CDR3 sequence (DNA): TGTGCCATCAGTGACGAGGGAAAGGAGCCTGAAGCTTTCTTT. The V and J genes are TRBV10-3 and TRBJ1-1; D ambiguous. This CDR3 region has 14 residues. Germline V lookup: CDR1 ENHRY, CDR2 SYGVKD. The ends were cut back, 3 bases at V and 6 bases at J, with 14 bases in the middle.

The gene calls are TRBV6-2 or TRBV6-3 and TRBJ2-6; D may be TRBD1 or TRBD2 (5 bases each). This CDR3 region has 19 residues. Germline V gene lookup returns CDR1 MNHEY and CDR2 SVGEGT. V lost 6 bases and J 1 base, leaving 22 bases between the germline ends. The CDR3 loop is CASSPRPGTLPSGANVLTF. The CDR3, as DNA: TGTGCCAGCAGCCCACGCCCCGGGACCCTGCCTTCTGGGGCCAACGTCCTGACTTTC.

V usage is TRBV7-6 and J usage is TRBJ1-1, with D uncertain. The germline gives CDR1 SGHVS, CDR2 FNYEAQ. The V and J ends lost 6 bases and 5 bases respectively, with 13 bases between them. The CDR3 extends over 13 amino acids. Here the CDR3 DNA reads TGTGCCAGCAGAGACACCTTCGGAACTGAAGCTTTCTTT. It translates to CASRDTFGTEAFF.